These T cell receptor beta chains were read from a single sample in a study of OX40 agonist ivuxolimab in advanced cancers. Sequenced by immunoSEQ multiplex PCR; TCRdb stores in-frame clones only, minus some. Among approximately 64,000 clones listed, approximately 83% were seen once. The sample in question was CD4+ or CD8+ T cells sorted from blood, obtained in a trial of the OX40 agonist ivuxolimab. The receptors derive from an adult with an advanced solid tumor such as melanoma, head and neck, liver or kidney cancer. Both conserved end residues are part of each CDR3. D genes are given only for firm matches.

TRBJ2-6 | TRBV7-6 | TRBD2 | TGTGCCAGCAGCAAGGGACTAGCGGGACGCTCTGGGGCCAACGTCCTGACTTTC | CASSKGLAGRSGANVLTF
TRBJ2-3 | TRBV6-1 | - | TGTGCCAGCAGGATTAGGACCTTCACAGATACGCAGTATTTT | CASRIRTFTDTQYF
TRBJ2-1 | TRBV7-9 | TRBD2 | TGTGCCAGCAGCTCGCGGACTAGCACGAATGAGCAGTTCTTC | CASSSRTSTNEQFF
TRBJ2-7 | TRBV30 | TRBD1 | TGTGCCTGGAGAAGGACAGGGTTGGGTGAGCAGTACTTC | CAWRRTGLGEQYF
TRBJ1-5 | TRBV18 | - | TGTGCCAGCTCACCGGGCGATAGGGAACAGCCCCAGCATTTT | CASSPGDREQPQHF
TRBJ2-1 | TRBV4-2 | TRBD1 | TGTGCCAGCAGCCGTGGACAGGGTGACAATGAGCAGTTCTTC | CASSRGQGDNEQFF
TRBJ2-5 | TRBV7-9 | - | TGTGCCAGCTTGCTACAGCCGGGCGGGACCCAGTACTTC | CASLLQPGGTQYF
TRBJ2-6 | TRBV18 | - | TGTGCCAGCTCACCGCTCAACCTAGGCGGAACTGGGGCCAACGTCCTGACTTTC | CASSPLNLGGTGANVLTF
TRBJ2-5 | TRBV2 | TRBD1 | TGTGCCAGCAGGGCCGGGACAGGGATCGAGACCCAGTACTTC | CASRAGTGIETQYF
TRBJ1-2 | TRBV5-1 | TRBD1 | TGCGCCAGCAGCTTCGGGACCGGGACAGGCTCGATATCCTATGGCTACACCTTC | CASSFGTGTGSISYGYTF
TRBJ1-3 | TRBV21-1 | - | TGTGCCAGCCAACAGGGTGATGAGCTAGGAAACACCATATATTTT | CASQQGDELGNTIYF
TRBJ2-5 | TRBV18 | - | TGTGCCAGCTCACCGAGATTAACAGGAATTGGGGAGACCCAGTACTTC | CASSPRLTGIGETQYF
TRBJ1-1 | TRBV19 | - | TGTGCCAGCACCCCGACAGGGAACACTGAAGCTTTCTTT | CASTPTGNTEAFF
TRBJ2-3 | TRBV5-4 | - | TGTGCCAGCAGCTTGTTGTCGGATACGCAGTATTTT | CASSLLSDTQYF
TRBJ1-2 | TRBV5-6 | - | TGTGCCAGCAGCCTCGGGGTGAAGGGCTACACCTTC | CASSLGVKGYTF